What follows are 17 T cell receptor beta chains derived from one specimen sequenced in a study of blood T cell repertoires in COVID-19. The table came from immunoSEQ multiplex PCR; TCRdb's copy has only in-frame clones and leaves some out. The sample carries 350,000 to 450,000 clones, around 90% recorded once. Sequencing input: peripheral blood. The source is a man between 40 and 49 years old with acute or convalescent COVID-19.

J is TRBJ1-2 and V is TRBV28; the match to TRBD1 covers 8 bases. V lost 4 bases, J lost 4 bases, and 5 bases stayed unmatched. The CDR3 is 14 amino acids. Per the germline V gene, CDR1 is MDHEN and CDR2 is SYDVKM. For the CDR3, the DNA is TGTGCCAGCAGTTCACGGACAGGGTCCTATGGCTACACCTTC. Translated, it gives CASSSRTGSYGYTF.

The V gene is TRBV5-1, the J gene TRBJ1-5; 7 nucleotides line up with TRBD1. There are 17 residues in the CDR3. The germline CDR1 and CDR2 sequences are SGHRS and YFSETQ. V trimming: 1 base; J trimming: 0 bases; junction bases outside the gene matches: 7. This CDR3 reads CASSLLGQNYSNQPQHF. DNA for the CDR3: TGCGCCAGCAGCTTGCTGGGACAGAACTATAGCAATCAGCCCCAGCATTTT.

CDR3: CASTQQPNYGYTF. The CDR3, as DNA: TGTGCCAGCACTCAACAGCCTAACTATGGCTACACCTTC. V gene TRBV2 combines with J gene TRBJ1-2; no reliable D call. V shed 7 bases and J shed 0 bases, with 9 bases lying between them. From germline, CDR1 is SNHLY and CDR2 FYNNEI. CDR3 length equals 13 residues.

CDR3 amino acids: CASSVGAAPNYGYTF. CDR3 in DNA: TGTGCCAGCAGCGTGGGGGCAGCTCCCAACTATGGCTACACCTTC. The gene calls are TRBV9 and TRBJ1-2, with D tentatively TRBD1 (6 bases). V gave up 2 bases and J gave up 2 bases, with 13 bases separating them. Germline V lookup: CDR1 SGDLS, CDR2 YYNGEE. The CDR3 is 15 amino acids.

A single count supports this clone. The rearrangement joins TRBV9 to TRBJ1-1, with D maybe TRBD1 (5 bases). The V end was cut by 4 bases, the J end by 6 bases, with 13 bases between. Germline V gene data show CDR1 as SGDLS and CDR2 as YYNGEE. The CDR3 runs to 13 residues. The CDR3 sequence: CASSKSGLAEAFF. Here the CDR3 DNA reads TGTGCCAGCAGCAAATCAGGGTTGGCTGAAGCTTTCTTT.

This chain uses TRBV30 with TRBJ1-3, with TRBD1 matching 7 bases. With V trimmed by 5 bases and J by 3 bases, 4 bases remained unmatched. The germline V gene encodes CDR1 GTSNPN and CDR2 SVGIG (reference sequence). The CDR3 is made up of 13 amino acids. CDR3 residues: CAWAPGGGNTIYF. The DNA of the CDR3 is TGTGCCTGGGCCCCAGGGGGTGGAAACACCATATATTTT.

The chain links TRBV5-8 to TRBJ1-1; 8 bases fit TRBD1. The V gene end was trimmed by 4 bases and the J gene end by 6 bases; junction bases not matched to a gene: 8. This CDR3 is built from 14 residues. From germline, CDR1 is SGHTS and CDR2 YDEGEE. CDR3 loop: CASSPPTGVAEAFF. The CDR3 bases are TGTGCCAGCAGCCCTCCGACAGGGGTCGCTGAAGCTTTCTTT.

The V gene is TRBV27, the J gene TRBJ1-1; 11 bases are a match to TRBD1. The CDR3 length is 14 residues. Germline CDR1 is MNHEY and CDR2 is SMNVEV (reference sequence). V lost 8 bases to trimming and J lost 1 base; unmatched junction nucleotides: 3. The CDR3 reads CASRTGGGNTEAFF. In nucleotides, the CDR3 is TGTGCCAGCCGGACAGGGGGCGGGAACACTGAAGCTTTCTTT.

The gene calls are TRBV18 and TRBJ2-1, with 9 bases aligning to TRBD1. The CDR3 runs 14 residues. V lost 5 bases to trimming and J lost 4 bases; unmatched junction nucleotides: 3. Germline-derived CDR1 and CDR2 are KGHSH and LQKENI. In nucleotides, the CDR3 is TGTGCCAGCTCAGAGGACAGGGGTTACAATGAGCAGTTCTTC. Protein product: CASSEDRGYNEQFF.

The chain links TRBV29-1 to TRBJ2-7; D perhaps matches TRBD1 (6 bases). Trimming removed 3 bases from V and 3 bases from J, with 21 bases in between. CDR1 SQVTM and CDR2 ANQGSEA come from the germline V gene. The CDR3 loop spans 16 amino acids. CDR3 loop: CSVEGLRGGGYYEQYF. CDR3 sequence (DNA): TGCAGCGTTGAGGGCCTCAGGGGTGGAGGCTACTACGAGCAGTACTTC.

The J gene is TRBJ2-7, the V gene TRBV7-8; TRBD2 might be the D (5 bases). The length of the CDR3 is 16 residues. Germline V lookup: CDR1 SGHVS, CDR2 FQNEAQ. V was trimmed by 1 base and J by 0 bases, leaving 13 bases between them. The CDR3: CASSLERGLPSYEQYF. The CDR3 coding sequence is TGTGCCAGCAGCTTAGAGAGAGGGCTTCCCTCCTACGAGCAGTACTTC.

The V and J genes are TRBV6-5 and TRBJ2-5; possible D gene TRBD2, 6 bases. The CDR3 has 13 amino acids. With 6 bases removed from V and 2 bases from J, the gap between germline ends came to 10 bases. CDR1 is MNHEY, CDR2 SVGAGI, per germline. CDR3 bases: TGTGCCAGCAGCCGGACTATTCAAGAGACCCAGTACTTC. Protein: CASSRTIQETQYF.

This clone was observed a single time. The chain employs TRBV7-2 and TRBJ1-2; D call uncertain. V was cut by 2 bases and J by 4 bases, with 11 bases left in between. The CDR3 contains 14 residues. Germline CDR1 SGHTA, CDR2 FQGNSA. Here the CDR3 reads CASSLPGSLYGYTF. DNA for the CDR3: TGTGCCAGCAGCTTACCAGGATCGCTCTATGGCTACACCTTC.

This chain uses TRBV9 with TRBJ2-7, with 8 bases identical to TRBD1. The CDR3 has 15 amino acids. The trim removed 4 bases at V and 5 bases at J, leaving 11 bases unmatched. CDR1 is SGDLS, CDR2 YYNGEE, per germline. CDR3 residues: CASSTRPDRADEQYF. CDR3 DNA: TGTGCCAGCAGCACCCGCCCGGACAGGGCTGACGAGCAGTACTTC.

The chain employs TRBV2 and TRBJ1-6, with 10 bases that match TRBD1. CDR1 SNHLY and CDR2 FYNNEI come from the germline V gene. J lost 8 bases, V lost 4 bases, and 2 bases had no gene match. This CDR3 has 14 residues. CDR3 residues: CASSGDRGHSPLHF. CDR3 sequence (DNA): TGTGCCAGCAGTGGAGACAGGGGGCATTCACCCCTCCACTTT.

This clone was seen a single time. This chain joins TRBV9 and TRBJ2-7; D is perhaps TRBD2 (5 bases). The V end lost 2 bases, the J end lost 3 bases, and 15 bases lay between the germline ends. There are 15 residues in the CDR3. Germline CDR1 SGDLS, CDR2 YYNGEE. The CDR3 sequence: CASSVDGTSHYEQYF. CDR3 nucleotides: TGTGCCAGCAGCGTGGATGGAACTAGTCACTACGAGCAGTACTTC. The whole variable domain, remainder taken from reference TRBV9 and TRBJ2-7, is DSGVTQTPKHLITATGQRVTLRCSPRSGDLSVYWYQQSLDQGLQFLIQYYNGEERAKGNILERFSAQQFPDLHSELNLSSLELGDSALYFCASSVDGTSHYEQYFGPGTRLTVT.

The CDR3 region has the DNA TGTGCCAGCAGCTTGGTATCGAACACTGAAGCTTTCTTT. Amino acids: CASSLVSNTEAFF. The chain combines TRBV5-6 with TRBJ1-1, with unresolved D. The CDR3 has 13 residues. The V and J ends lost 0 bases and 1 base respectively, with 4 bases between them. Germline lookup yields CDR1 SGHDT and CDR2 YYEEEE.